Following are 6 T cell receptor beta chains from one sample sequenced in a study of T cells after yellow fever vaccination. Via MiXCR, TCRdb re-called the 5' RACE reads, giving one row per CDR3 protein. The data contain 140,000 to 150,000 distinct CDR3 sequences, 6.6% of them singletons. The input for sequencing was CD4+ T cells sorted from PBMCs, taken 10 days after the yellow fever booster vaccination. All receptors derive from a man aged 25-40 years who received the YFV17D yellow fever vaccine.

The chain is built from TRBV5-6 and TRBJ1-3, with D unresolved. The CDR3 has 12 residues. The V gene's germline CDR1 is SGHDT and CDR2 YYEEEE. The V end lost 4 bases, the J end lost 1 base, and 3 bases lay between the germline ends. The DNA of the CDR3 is TGTGCCAGCAGCGGGTCTGGAAACACCATATATTTT. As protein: CASSGSGNTIYF.

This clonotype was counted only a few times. CDR3 coding DNA: TGTGCCACCAGTGGGATAGGAGCCACAGATATGAGCACTGAAGCTTTCTTT. This gives the protein CATSGIGATDMSTEAFF. The rearrangement uses TRBV24-1 and TRBJ1-1, with no clear D. The germline gives CDR1 KGHDR, CDR2 SFDVKD. V was clipped by 5 bases and J by 4 bases, with 22 bases between them. The CDR3 contains 17 residues.

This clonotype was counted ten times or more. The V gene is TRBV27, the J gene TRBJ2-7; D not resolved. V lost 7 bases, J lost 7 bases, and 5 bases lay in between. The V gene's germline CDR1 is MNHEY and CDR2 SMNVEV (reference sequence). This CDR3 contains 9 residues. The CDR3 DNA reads TGTGCCAGCACTAGAGAGCAGTACTTC. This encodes CASTREQYF.

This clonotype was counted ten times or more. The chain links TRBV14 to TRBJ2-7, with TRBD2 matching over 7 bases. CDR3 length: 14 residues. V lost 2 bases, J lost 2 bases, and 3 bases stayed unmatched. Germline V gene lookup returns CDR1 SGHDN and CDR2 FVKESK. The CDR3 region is CASSQIGTTYEQYF. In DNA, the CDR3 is TGTGCCAGCAGCCAAATCGGGACTACCTACGAGCAGTACTTC.

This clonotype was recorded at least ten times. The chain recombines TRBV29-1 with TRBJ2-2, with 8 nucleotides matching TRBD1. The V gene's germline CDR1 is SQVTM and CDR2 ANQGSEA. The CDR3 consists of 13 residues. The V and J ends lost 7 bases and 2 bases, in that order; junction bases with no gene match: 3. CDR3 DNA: TGCAGCGCAGACAGGGGAAACACCGGGGAGCTGTTTTTT. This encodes CSADRGNTGELFF.

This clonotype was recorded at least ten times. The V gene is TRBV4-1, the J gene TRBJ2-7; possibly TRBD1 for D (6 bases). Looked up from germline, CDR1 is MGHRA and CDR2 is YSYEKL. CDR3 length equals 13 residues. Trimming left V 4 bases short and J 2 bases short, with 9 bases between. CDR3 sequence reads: CASSPRGTYEQYF. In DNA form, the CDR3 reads TGCGCCAGCAGCCCCAGGGGAACCTACGAGCAGTACTTC.